This entry concerns a single TCR beta chain. The data were obtained in a study of blood T cell repertoires in COVID-19. The overall study: Acute and convalescent COVID-19 samples came from the United States, Italy and Spain.

The method was immunoSEQ multiplex PCR; TCRdb's version includes in-frame clones alone and lacks a portion of them. The table lists more than 350,000 clones, roughly 89% of them singletons. V lost 0 bases, J lost 7 bases, and 8 bases lay in between. The length of the CDR3 is 13 residues. Sequenced: PBMCs or T cells enriched from blood (not recorded which). This sequence originates from a woman aged 50 to 65 who had recovered from COVID-19. V is TRBV12-3 or TRBV12-4 and J is TRBJ2-3; D gene unclear. Written as DNA, the CDR3 is TGTGCCAGCAGTTTAGCAGGCGGTAATACGCAGTATTTT. This translates into CASSLAGGNTQYF.